This is a list of T cell receptor beta chains from one sample in a study of T cell responses to AZD1222 COVID-19 vaccine. Clones were sequenced by immunoSEQ multiplex PCR, and TCRdb holds only the in-frame ones, with some missing. This table holds more than 140,000 clones, more than 70% found once. Material: peripheral blood, obtained on day 0 of AZD1222 vaccination. These receptors came from an adult in good health. CDR3s include the opening cysteine and the closing phenylalanine or tryptophan. The D gene is left open where the match is weak. Clone size is given for some rows only: seen once, a few or many times, or a class if the clone is expanded.

V: TRBV19
J: TRBJ1-3
size: .
D: .
CDR3: CASDPLGFASLGNTIYF
DNA: TGTGCCAGTGACCCCCTGGGGTTCGCGTCCTTAGGAAACACCATATATTTT

V: TRBV4-1
J: TRBJ2-1
size: .
D: .
CDR3: CASSQQGENEQFF
DNA: TGCGCCAGCAGCCAGCAGGGAGAGAATGAGCAGTTCTTC

V: TRBV5-1
J: TRBJ2-1
size: .
D: TRBD2
CDR3: CASSLGLAVYNEQFF
DNA: TGCGCCAGCAGCTTGGGGCTAGCGGTTTACAATGAGCAGTTCTTC

V: TRBV19
J: TRBJ2-1
size: .
D: TRBD1
CDR3: CASSARDRGTEQFF
DNA: TGTGCCAGTAGTGCCCGGGACAGGGGAACTGAGCAGTTCTTC

V: TRBV6-5
J: TRBJ2-5
size: .
D: TRBD1
CDR3: CASRWTGRETQYF
DNA: TGTGCCAGCAGATGGACAGGGAGGGAGACCCAGTACTTC

V: TRBV27
J: TRBJ2-7
size: once
D: .
CDR3: CASSFSPTYEQYF
DNA: TGTGCCAGCAGTTTTTCCCCCACATACGAGCAGTACTTC

V: TRBV6-5
J: TRBJ2-7
size: .
D: TRBD1
CDR3: CASSYSATGDEQYF
DNA: TGTGCCAGCAGTTACTCCGCGACAGGGGACGAGCAGTACTTC

V: TRBV6-5
J: TRBJ1-4
size: .
D: TRBD1
CDR3: CASSRTGSNEKLFF
DNA: TGTGCCAGCAGCCGGACAGGGAGTAATGAAAAACTGTTTTTT

V: TRBV11-3
J: TRBJ2-5
size: .
D: TRBD2
CDR3: CASSPAGRGFQETQYF
DNA: TGTGCCAGCAGCCCCGCCGGGCGGGGGTTCCAAGAGACCCAGTACTTC

V: TRBV23-1
J: TRBJ2-1
size: .
D: .
CDR3: CASTGQGNEQFF
DNA: TGCGCCAGCACTGGGCAGGGCAATGAGCAGTTCTTC